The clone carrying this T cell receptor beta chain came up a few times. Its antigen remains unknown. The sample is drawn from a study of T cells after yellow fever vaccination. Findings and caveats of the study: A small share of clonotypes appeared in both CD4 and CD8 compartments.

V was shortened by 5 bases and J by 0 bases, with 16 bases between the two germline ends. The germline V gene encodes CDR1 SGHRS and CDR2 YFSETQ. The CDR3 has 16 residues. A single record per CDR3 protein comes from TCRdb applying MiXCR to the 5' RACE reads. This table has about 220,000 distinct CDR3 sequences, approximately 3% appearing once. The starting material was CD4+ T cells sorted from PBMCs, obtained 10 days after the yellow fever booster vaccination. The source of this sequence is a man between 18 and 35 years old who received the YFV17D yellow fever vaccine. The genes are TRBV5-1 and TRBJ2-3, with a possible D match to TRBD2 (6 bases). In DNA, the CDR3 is TGCGCCAGCAGGGAGTCGAGGGACTGGAGCACAGATACGCAGTATTTT. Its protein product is CASRESRDWSTDTQYF.